Below, 31 T cell receptor beta chains from the same sample are listed, as sequenced in a study of tumor-infiltrating lymphocytes in primary liver carcinoma. The input was 450 to 550 ng total RNA; TCR beta cDNA was made from it with a constant-region primer. Each TCR beta library was derived from three nested multiplex PCR rounds that employed slightly modified ARM-PCR. With TRBV1-TRBV30 forward primers and a C-beta reverse primer, the first two PCR rounds were run for roughly 10 cycles each. TCRdb ran MiXCR on the multiplex PCR reads and lists one entry per CDR3 protein. The table shows tens of thousands of distinct CDR3 sequences, with nearly 75% occurring only once. Extraction of RNA together with DNA used about 18-31 mg of unsorted bulk tissue. The sequencing input was liver tumor tissue from sampling region 4. Noted subset: tumor region T4, right-lateral pole. Every receptor here comes from a man in his forties with primary liver carcinoma and hepatitis B virus infection.

The chain links TRBV11-2 to TRBJ2-2; 7 bases match TRBD1. J lost 11 bases, V lost 9 bases, and 18 bases had no gene match. The V gene's germline CDR1 is SGHAT and CDR2 FQNNGV. The length of the CDR3 is 15 residues. The CDR3 DNA is TGTGCCAGTAGCCCCACCAGGGGGACAACCAGTGAGCTGTTTTTT. It codes for CASSPTRGTTSELFF.

This clonotype was counted a few times. The CDR3 does not close with the conserved phenylalanine or tryptophan, likely indicating a read error. The CDR3 region is CPSSYGVSRSEDTQYS. As DNA, the CDR3 is TGTCCCAGCAGTTACGGGGTGTCCAGGAGTGAAGATACGCAGTATTCT. The V call is TRBV6-2 or TRBV6-3, the J call TRBJ2-3, with TRBD2 as a possible D gene (5 bases). CDR1 and CDR2 (germline): MNHEY, SVGEGT. The CDR3 extends over 16 amino acids.

With regard to this clonotype: The junction does not match germline at one end; this may be a read error. The chain uses TRBV15 and TRBJ2-7; unclear D gene. CDR1 is LNHNV and CDR2 is YYDKDF in the germline V gene (reference sequence). The CDR3 sequence is 13 residues long. CDR3 sequence reads: CVTSRGSGYEQYF. Here the CDR3 DNA reads TGTGTCACCAGCAGAGGATCCGGCTACGAGCAATACTTC.

Only a few counts were recorded for this clonotype. The junction and the germline gene differ at one end; a read error may be behind it. The chain is built from TRBV7-8 and TRBJ2-3; 7 bases are a match to TRBD2. The germline CDR1 and CDR2 sequences are SGHVS and FQNEAQ. The CDR3 spans 14 residues. The chain's CDR3 is CVSSISGYTDTQYF. Written as DNA, the CDR3 is TGTGTCAGCAGCATTAGCGGGTACACAGATACGCAGTATTTT.

This clonotype was observed a single time. Here the CDR3 omits its conserved ending phenylalanine or tryptophan, so a read error is the likely source. The limits of the CDR3 on the DNA are not certain, so only TCRdb's listed CDR3 is given. The chain links TRBV28 to TRBJ1-5; the table assigns TRBD1, which was not confirmed against the DNA. The V gene's germline CDR1 is MDHEN and CDR2 SYDVKM. The CDR3 has 14 amino acids, counting both end residues. CDR3 in amino acids: CASSLTGGTQHRHS.

In its sample, this clonotype was seen once. Sequence at one end of the junction differs from germline and may be a read error. The chain combines TRBV11-2 with TRBJ2-7; D remains unclear. The CDR3 sequence is 13 residues long. The germline CDR1 and CDR2 sequences are SGHAT and FQNNGV. The CDR3 DNA reads as TGTGCCAGCAACGGAAGCGCGTGGAACGAGCAGTATTTC. Translating it yields CASNGSAWNEQYF.

As for this clonotype: An end of the junction does not agree with germline; a read error may underlie this. V and J are TRBV11-2 and TRBJ2-7, with 8 bases lining up with TRBD1. Germline lookup yields CDR1 SGHAT and CDR2 FQNNGV. The CDR3 has 16 amino acids. The chain's CDR3 is CAGSLAGGPFDYKHYF. In nucleotides, the CDR3 is TGTGCCGGCAGCTTAGCAGGGGGCCCCTTTGACTACAAGCATTACTTC.

The chain employs TRBV30 and TRBJ1-1, with D maybe TRBD1 (6 bases). The CDR3 extends over 13 amino acids. Germline CDR1 is GTSNPN and CDR2 is SVGIG (reference sequence). V lost 3 bases and J lost 13, with 21 bases in between. CDR3 DNA sequence: TGTGCCTGGAGAAGGGCAGGGGCGATGAAGGTTTTCTTT. It translates to CAWRRAGAMKVFF.

The rearrangement links TRBV11-2 to TRBJ1-4, with a possible D match to TRBD1 (6 bases). The germline V gene encodes CDR1 SGHAT and CDR2 FQNNGV. The length of the CDR3 is 14 residues. In DNA, the CDR3 is TGTGAAAGCAGCTTAGATCTTGGGGGGCTCAGGTCGTTTTTT. Protein: CESSLDLGGLRSFF. The full variable domain, with the rest looked up from reference TRBV11-2 and TRBJ1-4, is EAGVAQSPRYKIIEKRQSVAFWCNPISGHATLYWYQQILGQGPKLLIQFQNNGVVDDSQLPKDRFSAERLKGVDSTLKIQPAKLEDSAVYLCESSLDLGGLRSFFGSGTQLSVL.

On this clonotype: An end of the junction differs from the germline gene, which may be a read error. The chain couples TRBV6-4 to TRBJ2-1; a weak D match, TRBD2 (6 bases). This CDR3 region has 14 residues. The V gene's germline CDR1 is MRHNA and CDR2 SNTAGT. CDR3 bases: TGTGTCAGCCTCCTAGCGAGCTCCTACAATGAGCAGTTCTTC. This translates into CVSLLASSYNEQFF.

This clonotype is a singleton in its sample. The chain couples TRBV5-4 to TRBJ2-1, with TRBD2 identical over 8 bases. Germline CDR1 reads SGHNT; CDR2 reads YYREEE (reference sequence). Trimming at V came to 5 bases and at J to 7 bases, leaving 26 bases not matched to a gene. The CDR3 loop spans 20 amino acids. CDR3 DNA sequence: TGTGCCAGCAGTCAATCCCGGGGGGGGCTGGGTCGGGGGCCACAGAATGAGCAGTTCTTC. Translated: CASSQSRGGLGRGPQNEQFF.

This chain joins TRBV11-1 and TRBJ2-4; D may be TRBD1 (5 bases). Between the trimmed V and J ends, which lost 5 bases and 8 bases, there was a span of 13 bases. This CDR3 is built from 13 residues. Germline V gene sequence: CDR1 SGHAT, CDR2 FQDESV (reference sequence). The CDR3 coding sequence is TGTGCCAGCAGCCGGAAGCAGGGTGACATTCAGTACTTC. It yields the protein CASSRKQGDIQYF.

Regarding this clonotype: Because the CDR3 is missing its conserved closing phenylalanine or tryptophan, this is likely a read error. The chain is built from TRBV5-1 and TRBJ2-1; 8 bases are a match to TRBD2. Losses at the gene ends were 5 bases for V and 4 bases for J; bases not matched to a gene: 5. There are 14 residues in the CDR3. Per the germline V gene, CDR1 is SGHRS and CDR2 is YFSETQ. CDR3 DNA: TGCGCCAGCAGTTTGACGGGAGGGTACAATGAGCAGTTCTTA. It specifies CASSLTGGYNEQFL.

This clonotype occurred a few times. Sequence at one end of the junction differs from germline and may be a read error. The chain links TRBV5-1 to TRBJ2-6; 7 bases are shared with TRBD1. The CDR3 totals 15 residues. The germline gives CDR1 SGHRS, CDR2 YFSETQ. The CDR3 DNA reads TGCGTCAGCAACGTAACAGGGGCGCAGGCCAACGTCCTGACTTTC. Translation: CVSNVTGAQANVLTF.

About this clonotype: Sequence at one end of the junction differs from germline and may be a read error. CDR3: CASNLRTWSEQYF. The CDR3, as DNA: TGCGCTAGCAACTTGCGGACATGGAGCGAGCAGTACTTC. J is TRBJ2-7 and V is TRBV5-1; perhaps TRBD1 as D (5 bases). The CDR3 contains 13 residues. Germline values: CDR1 SGHRS, CDR2 YFSETQ.

In regard to this clonotype: The junction and the germline gene differ at one end; a read error may be behind it. The CDR3: CASNLGAGETFF. The CDR3 nucleotides read TGTGCCAGCAACCTGGGGGCGGGTGAAACTTTCTTT. This rearrangement joins TRBV7-8 to TRBJ1-1, with a weak D call TRBD1 (6 bases). The CDR3 has 12 residues. Germline CDR1 and CDR2: SGHVS and FQNEAQ.

With respect to this clonotype: A junction boundary mismatches the germline segment, possibly from a read error. V usage is TRBV6-1 and J usage is TRBJ2-5; perhaps TRBD2 as D (5 bases). This CDR3 has 15 residues. Germline V lookup: CDR1 MNHNS, CDR2 SASEGT. The CDR3, as DNA: TGTGCCAGCACCTCCTCTTGGAGGAGTCGAGAGACACAGTACTTC. Translated: CASTSSWRSRETQYF.

This clonotype has only one observation. One end of the junction does not line up with germline, which may come from a read error. The chain recombines TRBV11-2 with TRBJ2-7; TRBD1 aligns across 9 bases. CDR1 is SGHAT, CDR2 FQNNGV, per germline. The CDR3 is made up of 15 amino acids. This CDR3 reads CASSLRWTGENEQCF. The CDR3, as DNA: TGTGCCAGCAGCTTACGATGGACAGGGGAAAACGAACAGTGTTTC.

V is TRBV5-1 and J is TRBJ2-5, with D unclear. Germline values: CDR1 SGHRS, CDR2 YFSETQ. The CDR3 extends over 14 amino acids. The ends were cut back, 3 bases at V and 1 base at J, with 10 bases in the middle. CDR3 sequence (DNA): TGCGCCAGCAGCTCCTCGGTAGCCCAAGAGACCCAGTACTTC. Amino acid sequence: CASSSSVAQETQYF.

About this clonotype: Likely a read error: the CDR3 ends without its conserved phenylalanine or tryptophan. CDR3 in DNA: TGTGCCAGCAATCCTACAGGAGGCCAAGAGACCCAGTACCTC. This encodes CASNPTGGQETQYL. V and J are TRBV6-2 or TRBV6-3 and TRBJ2-5, with D perhaps given as TRBD1 or TRBD2 (5 bases each). Germline CDR1 is MNHEY and CDR2 is SVGEGT. V lost 7 bases and J lost 1, with 13 bases in between. The CDR3 is 14 amino acids.

The chain has TRBV6-2 or TRBV6-3 and TRBJ1-1; no firm D call. Per the germline V gene, CDR1 is MNHEY and CDR2 is SVGEGT. The CDR3 totals 12 residues. The CDR3: CGSGTRNTEAFF. CDR3 DNA: TGTGGCAGTGGTACACGTAACACTGAAGCTTTCTTT.

The rearrangement joins TRBV6-2 or TRBV6-3 to TRBJ2-1; tentative D call: TRBD1 (6 bases). Trimming removed 7 bases at V and 7 bases at J, with 20 bases between. The CDR3 length is 15 residues. Germline CDR1 is MNHEY and CDR2 is SVGEGT. The DNA of the CDR3 is TGTGCCAGCAATAACAAGGACAACAGGGAAAATGAGCAGTTCTTC. This translates into CASNNKDNRENEQFF.

This clonotype is a singleton in its sample. No conserved phenylalanine or tryptophan is present at the end of the CDR3, so a read error is the likely explanation. V usage is TRBV4-3 and J usage is TRBJ1-6; 10 bases line up with TRBD1. Germline-derived CDR1 and CDR2 are LGHNA and YSLEER. The V and J ends lost 8 bases and 7 bases, in that order; junction bases with no gene match: 11. This CDR3 spans 16 amino acids. CDR3 amino acids: CASGSRDRGRNSPLHY. CDR3 in DNA: TGCGCCAGCGGCTCCCGGGACAGGGGAAGGAATTCACCCCTCCACTAT.

The chain recombines TRBV12-3 or TRBV12-4 with TRBJ1-5; possibly TRBD1 for D (5 bases). Between the trimmed V and J ends, which lost 10 bases and 0 bases, there was a span of 22 bases. The CDR3 loop spans 17 amino acids. In DNA form, the CDR3 reads TGTGCCAACGGCCGCCTTTCAGGGAGCGATAGCAATCAGCCCCAGCATTTT. It codes for CANGRLSGSDSNQPQHF.

V gene TRBV10-1 combines with J gene TRBJ2-2, with D possibly matching TRBD1 (5 bases). Germline V gives CDR1 WNHNN, CDR2 SYGVQD (reference sequence). This CDR3 contains 14 residues. CDR3 sequence: CASSDCTGTGELFF. DNA of the CDR3: TGCGCTAGCTCCGACTGCACAGGCACCGGGGAGCTGTTTTTT.

Concerning this clonotype itself: The junction differs from germline at one of its ends, possibly a read error. The V and J genes are TRBV28 and TRBJ2-5; D gene unclear. The V gene's germline CDR1 is MDHEN and CDR2 SYDVKM. The CDR3 contains 15 residues. As DNA, the CDR3 is TGTGCCAGCTTTCCGGGCGGAGCATACCAAAAGACCCAGTACTTC. Translating it yields CASFPGGAYQKTQYF.

The sample holds one count of this clonotype. The CDR3 spells CASSSGGTQYF. In DNA form, the CDR3 reads TGTGCCAGCAGCTCGGGGGGTACGCAGTATTTT. The V call is TRBV5-4, the J call TRBJ2-3; TRBD2 aligns across 7 bases. The CDR3 contains 11 residues. Germline CDR1 is SGHNT and CDR2 is YYREEE (reference sequence). Germline trimming cut 3 bases from V and 8 bases from J; bases unmatched to any gene: 0.

At least ten counts were recorded for this clonotype. In DNA form, the CDR3 reads TGTGCCAGCAGAGGGACAGGGGGTAACACTGAAGCTTTCTTT. It yields the protein CASRGTGGNTEAFF. The J gene is TRBJ1-1, the V gene TRBV28; 11 positions agree with TRBD1. V lost 6 bases, J lost 2 bases, and 2 bases stayed unmatched. The CDR3 sequence is 14 residues long. Germline CDR1 is MDHEN and CDR2 is SYDVKM.

The CDR3 DNA reads TGTGCCAGTAACGTCGGGACAGCCTGTGGCTACACCTTC. It encodes CASNVGTACGYTF. The V and J genes are TRBV6-2 or TRBV6-3 and TRBJ1-2; 7 positions match TRBD1. CDR3 length equals 13 residues. The V segment lost 9 bases and the J segment 7 bases; nucleotides outside the gene matches: 11. Germline V gene lookup returns CDR1 MNHEY and CDR2 SVGEGT.

About this clonotype: Given the absence of the conserved phenylalanine or tryptophan at the CDR3 end, a read error is likely. The chain uses TRBV6-5 and TRBJ2-3, with 11 bases matching TRBD2. Germline V CDR1 and CDR2: MNHEY, SVGAGI. CDR3 size: 15 residues. V gave up 7 bases and J gave up 7 bases; unmatched junction bases: 10. The CDR3 loop is CASNPRLAGTYTQYL. CDR3 in DNA: TGTGCCAGCAACCCAAGACTAGCGGGAACATATACGCAGTATTTA.

On this clonotype: The junction differs from germline at one of its ends, possibly a read error. This sequence joins TRBV11-2 and TRBJ2-3; possible D gene TRBD2, 5 bases. This CDR3 spans 17 amino acids. Germline V gives CDR1 SGHAT, CDR2 FQNNGV. Here the CDR3 reads CVSTIRRLKESTDTQYF. The CDR3 DNA is TGTGTCAGCACCATCCGGAGGCTAAAGGAGAGCACAGATACGCAGTACTTT.